These T cell receptor beta chains were read from a single sample in a study of T cell responses to AZD1222 COVID-19 vaccine. Data came from immunoSEQ multiplex PCR; TCRdb stores just in-frame clones and leaves some out. The data hold around 100,000 clones, with 80% to 90% observed a single time. The sequences come from peripheral blood, collected on day 0 of AZD1222 vaccination. Receptors were obtained from an adult in good health. CDR3s include the opening cysteine and the closing phenylalanine or tryptophan. The D gene is left open where the match is weak. Where a row states a size, it is once, few, many or the class of an expanded clone; other rows omit it.

CASSQEGYGYTF | TGTGCCAGCAGTCAGGAGGGCTATGGCTACACCTTC | - | TRBV6-2/TRBV6-3 | 12 | TRBJ1-2 | -
CASSTRQGAKNTEAFF | TGTGCCAGCAGCACCCGACAGGGGGCGAAGAACACTGAAGCTTTCTTT | TRBD1 | TRBV7-9 | 16 | TRBJ1-1 | once
CASSKGTSGVNEQFF | TGTGCCAGCAGCAAAGGGACTAGCGGGGTCAATGAGCAGTTCTTC | TRBD2 | TRBV5-8 | 15 | TRBJ2-1 | few
CASSAAGTLYNSPLHF | TGTGCCAGCAGTGCTGCCGGGACCCTTTATAATTCACCCCTCCACTTT | - | TRBV25-1 | 16 | TRBJ1-6 | -
CASSLDHGGGLGYTF | TGCGCCAGCAGCTTGGATCATGGGGGTGGTTTGGGCTACACCTTC | - | TRBV5-1 | 15 | TRBJ1-2 | few
CASSLGTGRDTEAFF | TGTGCCAGCAGTCTGGGCACCGGGAGGGACACTGAAGCTTTCTTT | - | TRBV11-3 | 15 | TRBJ1-1 | few
CASSLGVYSPLHF | TGTGCCAGCAGCTTAGGGGTTTATTCACCCCTCCACTTT | - | TRBV7-2 | 13 | TRBJ1-6 | -
CASSRSERDYSNQPQHF | TGTGCCAGCAGCAGGTCAGAAAGGGACTATAGCAATCAGCCCCAGCATTTT | - | TRBV5-6 | 17 | TRBJ1-5 | -
CASSPPGQGFEKLFF | TGTGCCAGCTCACCGCCGGGACAGGGGTTTGAAAAACTGTTTTTT | TRBD1 | TRBV18 | 15 | TRBJ1-4 | -
CASSGVAGVGADTQYF | TGTGCCAGCAGCGGGGTAGCGGGGGTGGGGGCAGATACGCAGTATTTT | TRBD2 | TRBV9 | 16 | TRBJ2-3 | -
CASSPPLGTGTDTQYF | TGCGCCAGCAGCCCTCCCTTAGGGACTGGCACAGATACGCAGTATTTT | - | TRBV5-1 | 16 | TRBJ2-3 | -
CASHRQGVNEKLFF | TGTGCCAGTCACCGACAGGGTGTAAATGAAAAACTGTTTTTT | TRBD1 | TRBV19 | 14 | TRBJ1-4 | -
CASRSGQDVSPLHF | TGTGCCAGCAGGTCCGGACAGGATGTGTCACCCCTCCACTTT | TRBD1 | TRBV28 | 14 | TRBJ1-6 | -
CATSRGRGTTLQPQHF | TGTGCCACCAGCAGGGGGAGGGGCACGACGCTACAGCCCCAGCATTTT | - | TRBV15 | 16 | TRBJ1-5 | -
CASRLPGGDEQYF | TGTGCCAGCAGGCTCCCGGGGGGGGACGAGCAGTACTTC | TRBD2 | TRBV28 | 13 | TRBJ2-7 | -
CASNAGGGDYGYTF | TGTGCCAGTAACGCGGGAGGGGGAGACTATGGCTACACCTTC | - | TRBV19 | 14 | TRBJ1-2 | -
CATSRVQSGGDATNEKLFF | TGTGCCACCAGCAGAGTCCAGTCCGGGGGCGACGCAACTAATGAAAAACTGTTTTTT | - | TRBV15 | 19 | TRBJ1-4 | -
CASSPRSAGDYEQYF | TGTGCCAGCTCACCACGTAGTGCAGGGGACTACGAGCAGTACTTC | - | TRBV18 | 15 | TRBJ2-7 | -
CASSYLAGASTDTQYF | TGTGCCAGCAGTTACTTAGCGGGGGCAAGCACAGATACGCAGTATTTT | TRBD2 | TRBV6-2/TRBV6-3 | 16 | TRBJ2-3 | -
CASSSTSPRTTNYGYTF | TGCGCCAGCAGTTCGACCTCTCCCAGGACAACTAACTATGGCTACACCTTC | - | TRBV5-1 | 17 | TRBJ1-2 | -
CASRQVNSPLHF | TGTGCCAGCAGACAGGTTAATTCACCCCTCCACTTT | - | TRBV2 | 12 | TRBJ1-6 | -
CASSLEGGWSNQPQHF | TGTGCCAGCAGCTTAGAGGGGGGGTGGAGCAATCAGCCCCAGCATTTT | - | TRBV7-8 | 16 | TRBJ1-5 | -
CASSRQGFYEQYF | TGTGCCAGCAGTCGACAGGGATTCTACGAGCAGTACTTC | TRBD1 | TRBV2 | 13 | TRBJ2-7 | -
CALAGQGLGGYTF | TGTGCCCTGGCGGGACAGGGGTTAGGTGGCTACACCTTC | TRBD1 | TRBV2 | 13 | TRBJ1-2 | -
CASSLGVRGANVLTF | TGCGCCAGCAGCTTAGGGGTTCGTGGGGCCAACGTCCTGACTTTC | - | TRBV5-1 | 15 | TRBJ2-6 | -
CASSELRVTDTQYF | TGTGCCAGCAGTGAACTGAGGGTCACAGATACGCAGTATTTT | - | TRBV2 | 14 | TRBJ2-3 | -
CASSLVAGGYYNEQFF | TGTGCCAGCAGCTTAGTAGCGGGGGGGTACTACAATGAGCAGTTCTTC | TRBD2 | TRBV7-8 | 16 | TRBJ2-1 | -
CSVSGDGGELFF | TGCAGCGTTTCCGGGGATGGCGGGGAGCTGTTTTTT | - | TRBV29-1 | 12 | TRBJ2-2 | -
CASSLDSGGFETQYF | TGTGCCAGCAGCTTAGATTCAGGGGGATTCGAGACCCAGTACTTC | TRBD1 | TRBV11-2 | 15 | TRBJ2-5 | -
CASSLTGTEGYTF | TGTGCCAGCAGCCTAACAGGGACGGAGGGCTACACCTTC | - | TRBV12-3/TRBV12-4 | 13 | TRBJ1-2 | -
CASSFLVHLTPLHF | TGTGCCAGCAGCTTCTTAGTCCACCTAACACCCCTCCACTTT | - | TRBV7-2 | 14 | TRBJ1-6 | -
CASSRQFGDTQYF | TGTGCCAGCTCCCGGCAGTTCGGGGATACGCAGTATTTT | - | TRBV18 | 13 | TRBJ2-3 | -
CASKPTGHTNYGYTF | TGTGCCAGCAAGCCGACGGGACACACTAACTATGGCTACACCTTC | - | TRBV28 | 15 | TRBJ1-2 | -
CASSFNRGSPLHF | TGTGCCAGCAGTTTCAACCGGGGTTCACCCCTCCACTTT | - | TRBV6-6 | 13 | TRBJ1-6 | -
CASSVEGAGNQPQHF | TGTGCCAGCAGTGTTGAGGGGGCTGGGAATCAGCCCCAGCATTTT | TRBD1 | TRBV2 | 15 | TRBJ1-5 | -
CASSSGQGLETQYF | TGTGCCAGCAGTTCTGGACAGGGTTTGGAGACCCAGTACTTC | TRBD1 | TRBV6-5 | 14 | TRBJ2-5 | -
CASSPTLSGDYGYTF | TGTGCCAGCTCACCTACTTTGTCGGGGGACTATGGCTACACCTTC | - | TRBV18 | 15 | TRBJ1-2 | -
CSARGPDTQYF | TGCAGTGCCCGGGGACCAGATACGCAGTATTTT | - | TRBV20-1 | 11 | TRBJ2-3 | -
CASRDLGTSGAVDTQYF | TGTGCCAGCAGAGACCTAGGGACTAGCGGGGCGGTAGATACGCAGTATTTT | TRBD2 | TRBV7-9 | 17 | TRBJ2-3 | -
CASISGLNTEAFF | TGTGCCAGCATTTCGGGGTTAAACACTGAAGCTTTCTTT | - | TRBV7-9 | 13 | TRBJ1-1 | -